One sample yielded the 15 T cell receptor beta chains listed below, sequenced in a study of cytomegalovirus exposure and HLA in healthy donors. PCR employed 60 Vbeta and 13 Jbeta primers. Produced via immunoSEQ multiplex PCR; TCRdb's table is partial and in-frame only. The table lists approximately 170,000 clones, roughly 80% of them singletons. The source material was PBMCs. The receptors were sampled from a man aged 45-60 years in good health and CMV-seropositive.

The chain carries TRBV5-8 and TRBJ2-5; TRBD2 might be the D (5 bases). CDR1 SGHTS and CDR2 YDEGEE come from the germline V gene. The CDR3 is 12 residues long. V was cut by 0 bases and J by 9 bases, with 9 bases left in between. The CDR3 protein is CASSLGVEAQYF. The CDR3 nucleotides are TGTGCCAGCAGCTTGGGCGTGGAGGCCCAGTACTTC.

In its sample, this clone was seen a few times. V gene TRBV30 combines with J gene TRBJ1-4; unclear D gene. This CDR3 has 13 residues. V lost 2 bases and J 7 bases, leaving 11 bases between the germline ends. Germline-derived CDR1 and CDR2 are GTSNPN and SVGIG (reference sequence). The CDR3 DNA reads as TGTGCCTGGAGTCCCGGTAGCCCTGAAAAACTGTTTTTT. It is translated as CAWSPGSPEKLFF.

This chain joins TRBV4-3 and TRBJ1-1, with 8 bases matching TRBD1. V dropped 3 bases and J dropped 6; count of bases not matched to a gene: 3. The V gene's germline CDR1 is LGHNA and CDR2 YSLEER. CDR3 size: 13 residues. The CDR3, as DNA: TGCGCCAGCAGCCATCAGGGGGCGGCTGAAGCTTTCTTT. As protein: CASSHQGAAEAFF.

This chain uses TRBV20-1 with TRBJ2-7, with a weak D call TRBD2 (5 bases). V was pared by 3 bases and J by 5 bases, with 5 bases between. The CDR3 is 10 amino acids. Germline V gene lookup returns CDR1 DFQATT and CDR2 SNEGSKA (reference sequence). This chain's CDR3 is CSARRDEQYF. The CDR3 DNA is TGCAGTGCTAGGAGGGACGAGCAGTACTTC.

This chain connects TRBV5-1 to TRBJ2-5, with TRBD2 identical over 13 bases. The germline V gene has CDR1 SGHRS and CDR2 YFSETQ. After removal of 5 bases from V and 4 bases from J, the junction contained 8 bases not matched to a gene. This CDR3 is built from 16 residues. CDR3 bases: TGCGCCAGCAGGCCCTGGACTAGCGGGAGTACAGAGACCCAGTACTTC. It yields the protein CASRPWTSGSTETQYF. The complete variable domain, with remaining parts taken from reference TRBV5-1 and TRBJ2-5, reads KAGVTQTPRYLIKTRGQQVTLSCSPISGHRSVSWYQQTPGQGLQFLFEYFSETQRNKGNFPGRFSGRQFSNSRSEMNVSTLELGDSALYLCASRPWTSGSTETQYFGPGTRLLVL.

The chain has TRBV4-1 and TRBJ1-2; D may be TRBD1 (6 bases). V shed 1 base and J shed 4 bases, with 16 bases lying between them. The CDR3 is made up of 16 amino acids. CDR1 is MGHRA and CDR2 is YSYEKL in the germline V gene. CDR3 in amino acids: CASSQAPQQGIYGYTF. The DNA for the CDR3 is TGCGCCAGCAGCCAAGCCCCTCAACAGGGAATCTATGGCTACACCTTC.

This chain uses TRBV6-1 with TRBJ2-7, with D perhaps matching TRBD2 (6 bases). Looked up from germline, CDR1 is MNHNS and CDR2 is SASEGT. This CDR3 region has 11 residues. V gave up 8 bases and J gave up 4 bases, with 9 bases separating them. CDR3 in DNA: TGTGCCAGCGTAGGGAGGTACGAGCAGTACTTC. Protein product: CASVGRYEQYF.

This clone appeared a single time. V and J are TRBV18 and TRBJ2-6, with a weak D call TRBD2 (6 bases). Per germline, CDR1 KGHSH and CDR2 LQKENI. Trimming removed 6 bases at V and 0 bases at J, with 15 bases between. There are 17 residues in the CDR3. The CDR3 spells CASSRLSGDSGANVLTF. DNA of the CDR3: TGTGCCAGCTCTAGGTTATCGGGGGACTCTGGGGCCAACGTCCTGACTTTC.

The chain uses TRBV6-5 and TRBJ1-5, with D possibly matching TRBD1 (5 bases). The CDR3 is 14 amino acids. The germline gives CDR1 MNHEY, CDR2 SVGAGI. The V and J ends lost 4 bases and 2 bases respectively, with 9 bases between them. The CDR3 here is CASSSRGGNQPQHF. CDR3 bases: TGTGCCAGCAGTTCGCGGGGGGGCAATCAGCCCCAGCATTTT.

This chain links TRBV4-1 with TRBJ2-7; 9 bases line up with TRBD1. Trimming at V came to 1 base and at J to 7 bases, leaving 8 bases not matched to a gene. CDR1 MGHRA and CDR2 YSYEKL come from the germline V gene. CDR3 length: 15 residues. Here the CDR3 reads CASSQGDRGTGEQYF. The CDR3 region has the DNA TGCGCCAGCAGCCAAGGAGACAGGGGGACTGGAGAGCAGTACTTC.

This clone has more than one count but fewer than ten. This chain joins TRBV10-2 and TRBJ2-1; 8 nucleotides agree with TRBD2. CDR3 length equals 15 residues. V dropped 6 bases and J dropped 6; count of bases not matched to a gene: 10. Per the germline V gene, CDR1 is WSHSY and CDR2 is SAAADI. The CDR3 protein is CASRDGGGVGNEQFF. The CDR3 DNA sequence: TGCGCCAGCAGAGACGGGGGGGGCGTAGGCAATGAGCAGTTCTTC.

The chain employs TRBV25-1 and TRBJ2-2, with D maybe TRBD2 (5 bases). With 7 bases removed from V and 2 bases from J, the gap between germline ends came to 14 bases. The germline CDR1 and CDR2 sequences are MGHDK and SYGVNS. There are 15 residues in the CDR3. DNA for the CDR3: TGTGCCAGCAACGGGGAGTGGGGAAACACCGGGGAGCTGTTTTTT. Translating it yields CASNGEWGNTGELFF. Drawing the rest from reference TRBV25-1 and TRBJ2-2, the complete variable domain is EADIYQTPRYLVIGTGKKITLECSQTMGHDKMYWYQQDPGMELHLIHYSYGVNSTEKGDLSSESTVSRIRTEHFPLTLESARPSHTSQYLCASNGEWGNTGELFFGEGSRLTVL.

This clone was observed once. V gene TRBV6-1 combines with J gene TRBJ2-3, with 14 bases identical to TRBD2. This CDR3 is built from 15 residues. CDR1 and CDR2 (germline): MNHNS, SASEGT. The V gene end was trimmed by 1 base and the J gene end by 6 bases; junction bases not matched to a gene: 0. The CDR3 nucleotides are TGTGCCAGCAGTGAAGGGACTAGCGGGGGGGATACGCAGTATTTT. This encodes CASSEGTSGGDTQYF.

The V call is TRBV28, the J call TRBJ1-1, with no clear D. V dropped 3 bases and J dropped 4 bases, with 12 bases sitting between them. Germline V gene data show CDR1 as MDHEN and CDR2 as SYDVKM. The CDR3 contains 14 residues. CDR3 sequence reads: CASSLEGASTEAFF. CDR3 DNA: TGTGCCAGCAGTTTGGAGGGTGCTAGCACTGAAGCTTTCTTT.

The rearrangement joins TRBV9 to TRBJ1-2, with 7 nucleotides matching TRBD1. The germline CDR1 and CDR2 sequences are SGDLS and YYNGEE. The CDR3 has 13 amino acids. The trim removed 6 bases at V and 6 bases at J, leaving 8 bases unmatched. CDR3 in amino acids: CASTSSGQHGYTF. The CDR3 DNA sequence: TGTGCCAGCACATCTTCGGGACAGCATGGCTACACCTTC.